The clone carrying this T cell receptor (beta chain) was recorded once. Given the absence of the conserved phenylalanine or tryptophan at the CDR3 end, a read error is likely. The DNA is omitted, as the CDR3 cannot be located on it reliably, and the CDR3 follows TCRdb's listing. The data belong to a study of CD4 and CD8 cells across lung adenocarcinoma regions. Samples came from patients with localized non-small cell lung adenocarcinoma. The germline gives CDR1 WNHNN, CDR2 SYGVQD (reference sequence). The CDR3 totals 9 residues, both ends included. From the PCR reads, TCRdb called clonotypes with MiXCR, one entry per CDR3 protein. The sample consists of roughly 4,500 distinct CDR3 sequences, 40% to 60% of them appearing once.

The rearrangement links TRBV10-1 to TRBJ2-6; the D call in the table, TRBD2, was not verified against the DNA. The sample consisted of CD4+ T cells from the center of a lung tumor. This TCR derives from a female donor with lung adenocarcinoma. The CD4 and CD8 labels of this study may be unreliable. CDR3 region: CASSYGVGS.